This T cell receptor (beta chain) was recovered during a study of regulatory dendritic cells for organ transplantation (dated by TCRdb to 2016 to 2017). In the study overall: Sorted naive and memory CD4+ and CD8+ T cells had their TCRbeta repertoires sequenced both before and after allostimulation with either regulatory or mature dendritic cells. Study-wide conclusions, independent of this receptor: Among the resting subsets, memory CD8+ T cells contained the most alloreactive TCR clonotypes. The repertoires of naive CD4+ and CD8+ T cells were highly diverse, while memory cell repertoires were less diverse, with memory CD8+ cells being the most oligoclonal. Sequencing was done in only a couple of subjects, and the authors reported considerable heterogeneity between individuals in the alloreactive memory CD8+ T cell pool. In both subjects, allostimulation led to expansion of memory CD8+ clones, though the expansion induced by regulatory dendritic cells appeared to be more limited than that induced by mature dendritic cells.

A multiplexed two-step PCR with Vbeta-specific forward primers and Jbeta-specific reverse primers was used to amplify the TCRbeta CDR3 regions. Through the immunoSEQ service, the TCRbeta libraries were run on an Illumina instrument for sequencing. The source study handled its data this way. V, D and J genes were assigned using IMGT annotation, and counts were corrected for multiplex PCR bias using synthetic CDR3 analogues. In the immunoSEQ Analyzer, repertoire clonality was calculated as one minus normalized Shannon entropy. Clonal expansion was defined using Fisher's exact test with Benjamini-Hochberg false discovery rate control and a two-tailed threshold of P<0.01. What TCRdb holds here is the immuneACCESS table cut down to in-frame rearrangements. Part of the clones is not present; checked against another copy, under half of the missing clones reflect an unresolved V gene, and the others are unexplained. V and J calls and clone size are those listed in that table; D and trimming were worked out from the DNA. This sample lists some 28,000 clones; roughly 85% were detected once. Together, the top ten hold approximately 0.1% of the sample.

There are 15 amino acids in the CDR3, from cysteine to phenylalanine inclusive. The CDR3 DNA has 45 bases and is translated from base 1. The germline V gene encodes CDR1 SGHAT and CDR2 FQNNGV. V gives up 6 bases and J gives up 3 bases, and the segment between their germline ends measures 15 bases. A note on this clone: Its antigen is still unknown. Qualities for individual bases were not recorded, and no much larger clone is one base off.

FACS was used to sort CD4+ or CD8+ cells into naive T cells, defined as CD45RA+, and memory T cells, defined as CD45RO+. The T cells used for TCR sequencing were obtained from a couple of healthy control subjects. Unstimulated sorted T cell subsets served as baseline controls for the mixed lymphocyte reactions. The Qiagen DNeasy Blood & Tissue Kit was used to extract genomic DNA. Recombination linked TRBV11-2 to TRBJ2-1; the D gene cannot be named for sure. This receptor was identified in a human donor in good health. The material sequenced was naive CD4+ T cells from blood. According to the study, the label for this sample's cell subset or site signals: CD45RA+ naive T cells. The nucleotide sequence reads TGTGCCAGCAGTCTCGCTCTGAGCCTCTACAATGAGCAGTTCTTC. It specifies CASSLALSLYNEQFF.